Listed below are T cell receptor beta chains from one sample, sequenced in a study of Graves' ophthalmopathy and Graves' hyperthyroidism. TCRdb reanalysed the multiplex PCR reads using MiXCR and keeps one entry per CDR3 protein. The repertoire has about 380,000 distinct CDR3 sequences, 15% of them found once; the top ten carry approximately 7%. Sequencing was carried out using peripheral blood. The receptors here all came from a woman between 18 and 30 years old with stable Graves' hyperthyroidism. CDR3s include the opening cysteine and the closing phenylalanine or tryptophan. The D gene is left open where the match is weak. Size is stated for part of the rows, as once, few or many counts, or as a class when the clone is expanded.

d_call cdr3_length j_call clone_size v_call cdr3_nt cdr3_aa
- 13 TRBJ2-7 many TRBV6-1 TGTGCCAGCAGTGAAGGCTCACTGGGGGAGCAGTACTTC CASSEGSLGEQYF
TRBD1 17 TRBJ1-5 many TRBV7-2 TGTGCCAGCAGCTTAGTGCTAGGGGACAGGGGGAGTCAGCCCCAGCATTTT CASSLVLGDRGSQPQHF
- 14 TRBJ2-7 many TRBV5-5 TGTGCCAGCAGCTTACTACATGGCCCCTACGAGCAGTACTTC CASSLLHGPYEQYF
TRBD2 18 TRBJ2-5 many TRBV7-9 TGTGCCAGCAGCTTAGGGACTAGCGGGGGAATCGCCGGGAAGACCCAGTACTTC CASSLGTSGGIAGKTQYF
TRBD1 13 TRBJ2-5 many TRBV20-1 TGCAGTGCTCCTGGACAGGGAAGAGAGACCCAGTACTTC CSAPGQGRETQYF
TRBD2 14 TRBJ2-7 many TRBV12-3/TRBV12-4 TGTGCCAGCAGCCGGAGCGGGGGGGAGGACGAGCAGTACTTC CASSRSGGEDEQYF
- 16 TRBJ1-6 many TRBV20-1 TGCAGTGCTAGAGGTCCCGGGGGCGCGGGTGGCTCACCCCTCCACTTT CSARGPGGAGGSPLHF
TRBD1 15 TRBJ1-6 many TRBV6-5 TGTGCCAGCAGTTACGGGGGACAGGGGAATTCACCCCTCCACTTT CASSYGGQGNSPLHF
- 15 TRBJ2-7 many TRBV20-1 TGCAGTGCGGAACCCAGTGGGGATGGGACCTACGAGCAGTACTTC CSAEPSGDGTYEQYF
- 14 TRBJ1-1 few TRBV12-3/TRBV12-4 TGTGCCAGCAGTTTGACGGGGAGTCGCCCTGAAGCTTTCTTT CASSLTGSRPEAFF
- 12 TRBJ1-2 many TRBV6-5 TGTGCCAGCCGACGGGAATCAGATGGCTACACCTTC CASRRESDGYTF
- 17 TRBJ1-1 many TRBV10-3 TGTGCCATCAGTGAGTCGGTTGGCTTGACTGGGAACACTGAAGCTTTCTTT CAISESVGLTGNTEAFF
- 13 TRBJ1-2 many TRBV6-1 TGTGCCAGCAGCATGGGGGCAGGGGATGGCTACACCTTC CASSMGAGDGYTF
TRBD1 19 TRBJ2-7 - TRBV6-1 TGTGCCAGCAGTGGACCGGGACAGGGCACAGTCCTATTTTCCTACGAGCAGTACTTC CASSGPGQGTVLFSYEQYF
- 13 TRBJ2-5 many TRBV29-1 TGCAGCGTCCAGGACAGATTCCAAGAGACCCAGTACTTC CSVQDRFQETQYF
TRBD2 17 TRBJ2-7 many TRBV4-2 TGTGCCAGCAGCCAATCTCAAGTAGCGGGGCCCTCCTACGAGCAGTACTTC CASSQSQVAGPSYEQYF
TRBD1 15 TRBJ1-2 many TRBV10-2 TGCGCCAGCAGCCTCGGACAGGCTCTCGGCTATGGCTACACCTTC CASSLGQALGYGYTF
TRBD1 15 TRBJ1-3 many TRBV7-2 TGTGCCAGCAGCTTATCGGGACAGCTTGGAAACACCATATATTTT CASSLSGQLGNTIYF
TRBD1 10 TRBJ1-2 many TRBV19 TGTGCCAGTAGTCCGCGGGACAGCTTCTTC CASSPRDSFF
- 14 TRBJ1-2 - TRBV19 TGTGCCAGTAGTCTAATTGGGGGAGTACATGGCTACACCTTC CASSLIGGVHGYTF
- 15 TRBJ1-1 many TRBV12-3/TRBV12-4 TGTGCCAGCAGTCCGTCGGAGCGCCTGAACACTGAAGCTTTCTTT CASSPSERLNTEAFF
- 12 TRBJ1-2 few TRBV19 TGTGCCAGTAGTATTGAAGGAGGAGGCTACACCTTC CASSIEGGGYTF
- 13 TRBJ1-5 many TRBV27 TGTGCCAGCAGTTTGACCTCCTATCAGCCCCAGCATTTT CASSLTSYQPQHF
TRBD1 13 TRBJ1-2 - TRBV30 TGTGCCTGGAGTCGGACAGGGCCCTATGGCTACACCTTC CAWSRTGPYGYTF
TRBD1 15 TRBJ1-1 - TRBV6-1 TGTGCCAGCCACAATACAGGGGGCAAGAACACTGAAGCTTTCTTT CASHNTGGKNTEAFF
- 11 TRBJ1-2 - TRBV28 TGTGCCAGCCGGCTTCCAGGTGGCTACACCTTC CASRLPGGYTF
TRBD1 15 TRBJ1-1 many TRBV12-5 TGTGCTAGTGGTTTGTCCCGGACAGGGGAAACTGAAGCTTTCTTT CASGLSRTGETEAFF
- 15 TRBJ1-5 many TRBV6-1 TGTGCCAGCAGTGCCGGGACAAAAGGGAATCAGCCCCAGCATTTT CASSAGTKGNQPQHF
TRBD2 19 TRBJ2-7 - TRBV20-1 TGCAGTGCTAGGAGCCCCCACCCTACGACTAGCGGGGCCCCCTACGAGCAGTACTTC CSARSPHPTTSGAPYEQYF
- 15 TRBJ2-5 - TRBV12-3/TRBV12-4 TGTGCCAGCAGTCCCCCGGACTGGTACCAAGAGACCCAGTACTTC CASSPPDWYQETQYF
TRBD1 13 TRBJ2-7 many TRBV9 TGTGCCAGCAGCGTAGGACAGGGGGGCGAGCAGTACTTC CASSVGQGGEQYF
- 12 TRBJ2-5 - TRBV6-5 TGTGCCACCTTTGACCACCAAGAGACCCAGTACTTC CATFDHQETQYF
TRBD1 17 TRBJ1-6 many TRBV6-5 TGTGCCAGCACCCCCGGGACAGGGAGCTCCTATAATTCACCCCTCCACTTT CASTPGTGSSYNSPLHF
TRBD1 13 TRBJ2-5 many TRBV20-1 TGCAGTGCTAGCTCCGAGGGGGCAGAGACCCAGTACTTC CSASSEGAETQYF
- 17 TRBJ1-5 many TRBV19 TGTGCCAGTAGCTCGGATCAAGGGCTATATAGCAATCAGCCCCAGCATTTT CASSSDQGLYSNQPQHF
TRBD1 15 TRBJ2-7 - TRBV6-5 TGTGCCAGCAGTTACCAGGGGGTGGGCGAGGTAGAGCAGTACTTC CASSYQGVGEVEQYF
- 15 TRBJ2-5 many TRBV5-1 TGCGCCAGCAGCGCTCCCAATCAGTACCAAGAGACCCAGTACTTC CASSAPNQYQETQYF
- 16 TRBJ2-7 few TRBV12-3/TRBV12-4 TGTGCCAGCAGTTTGATGAGGTGGGACTCTGGGTACGAGCAGTACTTC CASSLMRWDSGYEQYF
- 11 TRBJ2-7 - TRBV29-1 TGCAGCGTCTGGAGGGGATACGAGCAGTACTTC CSVWRGYEQYF
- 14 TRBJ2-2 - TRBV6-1 TGTGCCAGCAGTGGGGGGAGGAACACCGGGGAGCTGTTTTTT CASSGGRNTGELFF
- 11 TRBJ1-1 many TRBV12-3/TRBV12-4 TGTGCCAGCAGTTTAGGCCTTGAAGCTTTCTTT CASSLGLEAFF
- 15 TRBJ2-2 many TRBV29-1 TGCAGCGTGATACCCGGCTTCACGAACACCGGGGAGCTGTTTTTT CSVIPGFTNTGELFF
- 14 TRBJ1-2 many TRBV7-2 TGTGCCAGCAGCTTGAAACGGGGTGGCTATGGCTACACCTTC CASSLKRGGYGYTF
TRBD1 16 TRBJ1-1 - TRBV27 TGTGCCAGCAGTTATCACGACAGGGGATTGAGCACTGAAGCTTTCTTT CASSYHDRGLSTEAFF
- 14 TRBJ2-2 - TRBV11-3 TGTGCCAGCAGCTTGGTCCGGGGGATCCGGGAGCTGTTGTTT CASSLVRGIRELLF
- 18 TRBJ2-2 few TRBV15 TGTGCCACCAGCAGAGATGAGTGGGGAACCGCGAACACCGGGGAGCTGTTTTTT CATSRDEWGTANTGELFF
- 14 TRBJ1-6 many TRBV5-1 TGCGCCAGCAGCTTGGTTGAGTGGCGGTCACCCCTCCACTTT CASSLVEWRSPLHF
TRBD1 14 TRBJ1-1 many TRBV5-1 TGCGCCAGCAGCTTGGGACAGGGTAACGCTGAAGCTTTCTTT CASSLGQGNAEAFF
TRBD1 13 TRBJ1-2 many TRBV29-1 TGCAGCGTTGCAACGGGACAGGGGGGCGGCTACACCTTC CSVATGQGGGYTF
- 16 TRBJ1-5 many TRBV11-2 TGTGCCAGCAGCCTCATATGGGCGAGTGACAATCAGCCCCAGCATTTT CASSLIWASDNQPQHF
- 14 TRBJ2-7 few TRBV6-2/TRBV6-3 TGTGCCAGCAGTTACGACAGTCCAACCTACGAGCAGTACTTC CASSYDSPTYEQYF
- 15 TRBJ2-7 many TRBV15 TGTGCCACCAGCAGAGAGAGGCAGGATTCCTACGAGCAGTACTTC CATSRERQDSYEQYF
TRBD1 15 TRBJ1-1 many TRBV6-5 TGTGCCAGCAGTTCCCCATCGACAGGGCGCACTGAAGCTTTCTTT CASSSPSTGRTEAFF
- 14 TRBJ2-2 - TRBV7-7 TGTGCTAGCAGCTTAGGCTCGGGCACCGGGGAGCTGTTTTTT CASSLGSGTGELFF
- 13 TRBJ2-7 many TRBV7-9 TGTGCCGGCAGCTCCTCAGGGTCCTACGAGCAGTACTTC CAGSSSGSYEQYF
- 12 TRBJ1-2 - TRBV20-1 TGCAGTGCTAGGGCCGCTAACTATGGCTACACCTTC CSARAANYGYTF
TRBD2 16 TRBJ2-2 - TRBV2 TGTGCCAGCAGAAGTCGGACTAGCGGGGACACCGGGGAGCTGTTTTTT CASRSRTSGDTGELFF
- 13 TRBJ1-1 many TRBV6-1 TGTGCCAGCAATACAGGGATGAACACTGAAGCTTTCTTT CASNTGMNTEAFF